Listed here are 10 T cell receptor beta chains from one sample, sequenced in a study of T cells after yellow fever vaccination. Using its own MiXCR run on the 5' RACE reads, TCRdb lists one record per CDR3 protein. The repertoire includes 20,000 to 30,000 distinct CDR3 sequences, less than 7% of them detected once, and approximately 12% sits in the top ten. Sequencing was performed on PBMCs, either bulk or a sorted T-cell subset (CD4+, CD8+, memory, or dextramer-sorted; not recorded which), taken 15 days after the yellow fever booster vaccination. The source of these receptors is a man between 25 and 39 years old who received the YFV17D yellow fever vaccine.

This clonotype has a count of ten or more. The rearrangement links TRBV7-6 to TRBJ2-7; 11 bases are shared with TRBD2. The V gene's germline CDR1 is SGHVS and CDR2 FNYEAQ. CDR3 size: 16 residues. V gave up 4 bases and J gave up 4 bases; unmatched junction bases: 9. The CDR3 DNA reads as TGTGCCAGCAGCTCAAATAGCGGGAGGGCCGTTTACGAGCAGTACTTC. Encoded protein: CASSSNSGRAVYEQYF. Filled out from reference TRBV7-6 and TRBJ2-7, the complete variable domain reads GAGVSQSPRYKVTKRGQDVALRCDPISGHVSLYWYRQALGQGPEFLTYFNYEAQQDKSGLPNDRFSAERPEGSISTLTIQRTEQRDSAMYRCASSSNSGRAVYEQYFGPGTRLTVT.

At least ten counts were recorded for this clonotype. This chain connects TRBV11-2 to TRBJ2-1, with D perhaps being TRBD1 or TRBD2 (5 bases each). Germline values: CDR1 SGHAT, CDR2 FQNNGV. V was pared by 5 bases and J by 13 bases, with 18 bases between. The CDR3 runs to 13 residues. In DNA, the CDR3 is TGTGCCAGCAGCCAGCCGGTGCCGGGACCACAGTTCTTC. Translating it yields CASSQPVPGPQFF. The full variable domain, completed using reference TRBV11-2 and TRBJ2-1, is EAGVAQSPRYKIIEKRQSVAFWCNPISGHATLYWYQQILGQGPKLLIQFQNNGVVDDSQLPKDRFSAERLKGVDSTLKIQPAKLEDSAVYLCASSQPVPGPQFFGPGTRLTVL.

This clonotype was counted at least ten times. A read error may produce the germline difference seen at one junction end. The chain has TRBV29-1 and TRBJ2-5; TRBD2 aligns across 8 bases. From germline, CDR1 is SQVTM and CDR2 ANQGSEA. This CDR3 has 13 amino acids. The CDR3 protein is CSVLRPGLEPQYF. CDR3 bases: TGCAGCGTCCTCCGCCCGGGACTAGAGCCCCAGTACTTC.

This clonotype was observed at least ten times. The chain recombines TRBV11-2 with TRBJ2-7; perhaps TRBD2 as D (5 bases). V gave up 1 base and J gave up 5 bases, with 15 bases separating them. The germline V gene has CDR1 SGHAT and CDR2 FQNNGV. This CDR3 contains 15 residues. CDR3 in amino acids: CASSLVDVGVDEQYF. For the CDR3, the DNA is TGTGCCAGCAGCTTAGTTGATGTGGGAGTGGACGAGCAGTACTTC.

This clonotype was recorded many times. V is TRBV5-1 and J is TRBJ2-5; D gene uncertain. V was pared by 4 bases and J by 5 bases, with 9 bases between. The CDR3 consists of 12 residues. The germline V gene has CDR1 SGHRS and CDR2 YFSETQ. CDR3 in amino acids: CASSPVTETQYF. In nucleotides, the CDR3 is TGCGCCAGCAGCCCTGTAACGGAGACCCAGTACTTC.

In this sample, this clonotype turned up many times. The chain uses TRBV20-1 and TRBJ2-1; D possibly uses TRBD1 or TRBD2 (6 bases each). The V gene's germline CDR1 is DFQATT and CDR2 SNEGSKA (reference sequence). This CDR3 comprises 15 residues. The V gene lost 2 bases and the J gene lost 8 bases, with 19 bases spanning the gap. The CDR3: CSARPPGAELYEQFF. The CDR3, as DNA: TGCAGTGCTAGACCCCCGGGGGCTGAATTGTATGAGCAGTTCTTC.

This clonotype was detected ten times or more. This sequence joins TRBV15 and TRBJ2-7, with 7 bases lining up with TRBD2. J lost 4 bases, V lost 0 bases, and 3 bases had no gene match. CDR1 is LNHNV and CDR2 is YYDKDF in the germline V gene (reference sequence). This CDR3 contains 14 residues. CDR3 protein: CATSRDSGTYEQYF. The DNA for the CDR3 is TGTGCCACCAGCAGAGACAGCGGGACTTACGAGCAGTACTTC.

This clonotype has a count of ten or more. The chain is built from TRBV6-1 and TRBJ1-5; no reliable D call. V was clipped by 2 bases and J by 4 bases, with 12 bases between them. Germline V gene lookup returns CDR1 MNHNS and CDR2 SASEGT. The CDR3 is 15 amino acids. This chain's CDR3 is CASSELAGGNQPQHF. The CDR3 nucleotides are TGTGCCAGCAGTGAACTCGCGGGAGGGAATCAGCCCCAGCATTTT.

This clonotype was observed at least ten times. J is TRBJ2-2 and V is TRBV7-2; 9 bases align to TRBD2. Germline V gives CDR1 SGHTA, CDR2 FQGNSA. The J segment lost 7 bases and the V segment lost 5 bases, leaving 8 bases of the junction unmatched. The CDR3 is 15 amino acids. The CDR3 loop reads CASSPPGLANGELFF. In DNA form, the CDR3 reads TGTGCCAGCAGCCCCCCCGGACTAGCGAACGGGGAGCTGTTTTTT.

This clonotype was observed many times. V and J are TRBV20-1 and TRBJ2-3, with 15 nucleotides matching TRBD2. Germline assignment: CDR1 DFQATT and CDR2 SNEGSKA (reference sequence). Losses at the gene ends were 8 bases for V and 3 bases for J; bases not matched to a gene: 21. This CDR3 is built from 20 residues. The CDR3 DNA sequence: TGCAGTCCCAATGGGGCTGGACTAGCGGGAGGGCCCCGGCGAACAGATACGCAGTATTTT. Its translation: CSPNGAGLAGGPRRTDTQYF.